A selection of T cell receptor beta chains follows, all from one sample in a study of shared clonotypes between healthy human individuals. Sequenced by immunoSEQ multiplex PCR; TCRdb stores in-frame clones only, minus some. Among 900,000 to 1,200,000 clones listed, roughly 74% were seen once. The sequenced sample was memory CD4+ T cells from PBMCs. The receptors stem from a man aged 18-30 years in good health. Some clones in this sample may be carry-over from other donors' samples. The CDR3 runs from the conserved cysteine through the conserved F or W. Each record gives: D gene, J gene, V gene, clone size, CDR3 DNA, CDR3 protein. A D gene is named only where the DNA matches it firmly. Size values are once, few and many counts, or a class for expanded clones, and some rows have none.

D: .; J: TRBJ2-3; V: TRBV12-5; size: once; DNA: TGTGCTAGTGGTTTGCCGGGACTGCCAGATACGCAGTATTTT; CDR3: CASGLPGLPDTQYF
D: .; J: TRBJ1-1; V: TRBV5-1; size: .; DNA: TGCGCCAGCAGGCTTGACGGGGATGGCACTGAAGCTTTCTTT; CDR3: CASRLDGDGTEAFF
D: .; J: TRBJ1-5; V: TRBV30; size: .; DNA: TGTGCCTGGAGGCCTCCGTGGAGCAATCAGCCCCAGCATTTT; CDR3: CAWRPPWSNQPQHF
D: TRBD2; J: TRBJ2-6; V: TRBV7-9; size: .; DNA: TGTGCCAGCAGCTTAGTAGCGGGGTCTGGGGCCAACGTCCTGACTTTC; CDR3: CASSLVAGSGANVLTF
D: .; J: TRBJ1-3; V: TRBV6-5; size: few; DNA: TGTGCCAGCGGGAGGGACTACGGAAACACCATATATTTT; CDR3: CASGRDYGNTIYF
D: TRBD2; J: TRBJ2-1; V: TRBV9; size: .; DNA: TGTGCCAGCAGCGTAGGACGCGGGAGTGATGAGCAGTTCTTC; CDR3: CASSVGRGSDEQFF
D: .; J: TRBJ1-5; V: TRBV20-1; size: .; DNA: TGCAGTGCCCGGAGGGATCAGCCCCAGCATTTT; CDR3: CSARRDQPQHF
D: .; J: TRBJ2-3; V: TRBV19; size: .; DNA: TGTGCCAGTAGTACGTTTTTCGGGGGAGCTTTGGAAGATACGCAGTATTTT; CDR3: CASSTFFGGALEDTQYF
D: .; J: TRBJ1-1; V: TRBV7-8; size: .; DNA: TGTGCCAGCAGCTTATCTTCCTGGGGCACTGAAGCTTTCTTT; CDR3: CASSLSSWGTEAFF
D: TRBD1; J: TRBJ2-7; V: TRBV5-4; size: .; DNA: TGTGCCAGCAGCTTCGACAGGGAAGGCGAGCAGTACTTC; CDR3: CASSFDREGEQYF
D: .; J: TRBJ2-6; V: TRBV19; size: .; DNA: TGTGCCAGTAGCAGACAGGCTGGGGCCAACGTCCTGACTTTC; CDR3: CASSRQAGANVLTF
D: .; J: TRBJ1-2; V: TRBV9; size: .; DNA: TGTGCCAGCAGCGTAGGGGGGCCTAACTATGGCTACACCTTC; CDR3: CASSVGGPNYGYTF
D: .; J: TRBJ2-3; V: TRBV6-1; size: few; DNA: TGTGCCAGCAGTGAGTGGGACTCCACAGATACGCAGTATTTT; CDR3: CASSEWDSTDTQYF
D: .; J: TRBJ1-2; V: TRBV28; size: .; DNA: TGTGCCAGCACCTCGAGGTCGGGTGGCTACACCTTC; CDR3: CASTSRSGGYTF
D: .; J: TRBJ1-1; V: TRBV30; size: .; DNA: TGTGCCTGGGACAAGGGGCGGGGGGAGAGAAAATTGAACACTGAAGCTTTCTTT; CDR3: CAWDKGRGERKLNTEAFF
D: TRBD1; J: TRBJ2-5; V: TRBV4-2; size: .; DNA: TGTGCCAGCAGCCAATCCGGACAGGGGGAAGAGACCCAGTACTTC; CDR3: CASSQSGQGEETQYF
D: .; J: TRBJ2-2; V: TRBV9; size: .; DNA: TGTGCCAGCGAGGGGGGATCTAACACCGGGGAGCTGTTTTTT; CDR3: CASEGGSNTGELFF
D: TRBD1; J: TRBJ1-1; V: TRBV2; size: few; DNA: TGTGCCAGCAGTGGACAGGGGGCGTCTGAAGCTTTCTTT; CDR3: CASSGQGASEAFF
D: .; J: TRBJ1-1; V: TRBV18; size: .; DNA: TGTGCCAGCTCGCCCGGACAGCTGATGAACACTGAAGCTTTCTTT; CDR3: CASSPGQLMNTEAFF
D: TRBD1; J: TRBJ2-2; V: TRBV28; size: few; DNA: TGTGCCAGCAGCCCAAGGGACAGCTCCTCGAACACCGGGGAGCTGTTTTTT; CDR3: CASSPRDSSSNTGELFF
D: TRBD2; J: TRBJ2-7; V: TRBV6-6; size: .; DNA: TGTGCCAGCAGTTACTCGGCGGGAGTAAGCGAGCAGTACTTC; CDR3: CASSYSAGVSEQYF
D: TRBD1; J: TRBJ2-3; V: TRBV5-1; size: .; DNA: TGCGCCAGCAGCACCGGACAGGGGGCGCCAGATACGCAGTATTTT; CDR3: CASSTGQGAPDTQYF
D: TRBD1; J: TRBJ1-1; V: TRBV6-6; size: .; DNA: TGTGCCAGCAGGTCGGGACAGGGGGGAGACACTGAAGCTTTCTTT; CDR3: CASRSGQGGDTEAFF
D: .; J: TRBJ2-5; V: TRBV9; size: .; DNA: TGTGCCAGCAGCATCAGGAGTTTCGAGACCCAGTACTTC; CDR3: CASSIRSFETQYF
D: TRBD2; J: TRBJ2-3; V: TRBV7-9; size: .; DNA: TGTGCCAGGGAGAGACTAGCGGGAGGGCCTCCGAATACGCAGTATTTT; CDR3: CARERLAGGPPNTQYF
D: TRBD2; J: TRBJ2-7; V: TRBV27; size: .; DNA: TGTGCCAGCAGTAAGAAGGCGACTAGCCCTGTTCCCTACGAGCAGTACTTC; CDR3: CASSKKATSPVPYEQYF
D: .; J: TRBJ1-5; V: TRBV5-1; size: .; DNA: TGCGCCAGCAGCGAAATACAGGGCCAGCCCCAGCATTTT; CDR3: CASSEIQGQPQHF
D: .; J: TRBJ1-2; V: TRBV5-6; size: once; DNA: TGTGCCAGCAGCTCCGGCAGCTCGAGGGGCTATGGCTACACCTTC; CDR3: CASSSGSSRGYGYTF
D: .; J: TRBJ1-1; V: TRBV13; size: .; DNA: TGTGCCAGCAGCTTAGACGGGAACACTGAAGCTTTCTTT; CDR3: CASSLDGNTEAFF
D: .; J: TRBJ1-5; V: TRBV11-1; size: .; DNA: TGTGCCAGCAGCGTACAGGGTGGGCAGCCCCAGCATTTT; CDR3: CASSVQGGQPQHF
D: .; J: TRBJ2-7; V: TRBV4-2; size: .; DNA: TGTGCCAGCAGCCAAGGTCCGACAGGTGGCGAGCAGTACTTC; CDR3: CASSQGPTGGEQYF
D: TRBD1; J: TRBJ2-1; V: TRBV15; size: .; DNA: TGTGCCACCAGCAGAGGGGCGAGACAGGGGGTTTCTTTTGAGCAGTTCTTC; CDR3: CATSRGARQGVSFEQFF
D: .; J: TRBJ2-5; V: TRBV5-1; size: .; DNA: TGCGCCAGCAGCTTGGGCCGACCAGGGGATGAGACCCAGTACTTC; CDR3: CASSLGRPGDETQYF
D: .; J: TRBJ1-3; V: TRBV15; size: .; DNA: TGTGCCACCAGCAGAGGACGACTCTCTGGAAACACCATATATTTT; CDR3: CATSRGRLSGNTIYF
D: TRBD1; J: TRBJ1-3; V: TRBV29-1; size: .; DNA: TGCAGCGTTGATATGACAGGGTCTGGAAACACCATATATTTT; CDR3: CSVDMTGSGNTIYF
D: TRBD2; J: TRBJ2-7; V: TRBV6-6; size: .; DNA: TGTGCCAGTTCTACCGGGACTAAAACCTACGAGCAGTACTTC; CDR3: CASSTGTKTYEQYF
D: .; J: TRBJ2-1; V: TRBV7-9; size: .; DNA: TGTGCCAGCAGCTTAGCGCTGACTGAGCAGTTCTTC; CDR3: CASSLALTEQFF
D: .; J: TRBJ2-7; V: TRBV7-6; size: .; DNA: TGTGCCAGCAGCTTAGTTGGCGGGATGTCCTCCTACGAGCAGTACTTC; CDR3: CASSLVGGMSSYEQYF
D: .; J: TRBJ2-3; V: TRBV28; size: .; DNA: TGTGCCAGCAGTACCCCCAAAGAGACCACAGATACGCAGTATTTT; CDR3: CASSTPKETTDTQYF
D: TRBD2; J: TRBJ2-7; V: TRBV4-1; size: .; DNA: TGCGCCAGCAGCCCCCTATCGGTTCCGGGACTACCCTACGAACAGTACTTC; CDR3: CASSPLSVPGLPYEQYF
D: .; J: TRBJ2-5; V: TRBV20-1; size: .; DNA: TGCAGTGCTAGAGATCGGGAGACCCAGTACTTC; CDR3: CSARDRETQYF
D: TRBD2; J: TRBJ2-2; V: TRBV28; size: .; DNA: TGTGCCAGCAGTCCGGGACTAGCGGGGCCTAACACCGGGGAGCTGTTTTTT; CDR3: CASSPGLAGPNTGELFF
D: .; J: TRBJ1-2; V: TRBV5-6; size: .; DNA: TGTGCCAGCAGCCCGGGGGATCGGGGTGGCTACACCTTC; CDR3: CASSPGDRGGYTF
D: TRBD1; J: TRBJ2-7; V: TRBV5-4; size: .; DNA: TGTGCCAGCAGCTTTGCAGGGGGCCGGAACGAGCAGTACTTC; CDR3: CASSFAGGRNEQYF
D: .; J: TRBJ2-7; V: TRBV4-1; size: .; DNA: TGCGCCAGCAGCCAAGTGGATATAGCGGCTAATTACTACGAGCAGTACTTC; CDR3: CASSQVDIAANYYEQYF
D: TRBD2; J: TRBJ2-3; V: TRBV28; size: .; DNA: TGTGCCAGCAGTTTCCCGTCAGTTGGACTAGCGCTACGTACGCAGTATTTT; CDR3: CASSFPSVGLALRTQYF
D: TRBD2; J: TRBJ2-7; V: TRBV10-3; size: .; DNA: TGTGCCATCAGTGAGTATCCAGCGGGAGCCCCATCCTACGAGCAGTACTTC; CDR3: CAISEYPAGAPSYEQYF
D: .; J: TRBJ2-7; V: TRBV20-1; size: .; DNA: TGCAGTGCGGCACCGTACGAGCAGTACTTC; CDR3: CSAAPYEQYF
D: TRBD2; J: TRBJ2-1; V: TRBV4-1; size: .; DNA: TGCGCCAGCAGCCGATACGGGACTAGCGGTTACAATGAGCAGTTCTTC; CDR3: CASSRYGTSGYNEQFF
D: TRBD1; J: TRBJ1-4; V: TRBV6-4; size: .; DNA: TGTGCCAGCAGTAAAACCGGGACAGGCGGTGAAAAACTGTTTTTT; CDR3: CASSKTGTGGEKLFF
D: .; J: TRBJ1-4; V: TRBV2; size: few; DNA: TGTGCCAGCAGTGGAGGCATCCATGAAAAACTGTTTTTT; CDR3: CASSGGIHEKLFF
D: .; J: TRBJ2-3; V: TRBV2; size: few; DNA: TGTGCCACTCAACGGGACAACACAGATACGCAGTATTTT; CDR3: CATQRDNTDTQYF
D: .; J: TRBJ2-7; V: TRBV6-1; size: .; DNA: TGTGCCAGCACCCCAGGGGACACGGGCGAGCAGTACTTC; CDR3: CASTPGDTGEQYF
D: .; J: TRBJ1-1; V: TRBV6-5; size: .; DNA: TGTGCCAGCAGTTTGGACGGCTACACTGAAGCTTTCTTT; CDR3: CASSLDGYTEAFF
D: .; J: TRBJ2-7; V: TRBV7-9; size: .; DNA: TGTGCCAGCAGCGCGAGATACGAGCAGTACTTC; CDR3: CASSARYEQYF